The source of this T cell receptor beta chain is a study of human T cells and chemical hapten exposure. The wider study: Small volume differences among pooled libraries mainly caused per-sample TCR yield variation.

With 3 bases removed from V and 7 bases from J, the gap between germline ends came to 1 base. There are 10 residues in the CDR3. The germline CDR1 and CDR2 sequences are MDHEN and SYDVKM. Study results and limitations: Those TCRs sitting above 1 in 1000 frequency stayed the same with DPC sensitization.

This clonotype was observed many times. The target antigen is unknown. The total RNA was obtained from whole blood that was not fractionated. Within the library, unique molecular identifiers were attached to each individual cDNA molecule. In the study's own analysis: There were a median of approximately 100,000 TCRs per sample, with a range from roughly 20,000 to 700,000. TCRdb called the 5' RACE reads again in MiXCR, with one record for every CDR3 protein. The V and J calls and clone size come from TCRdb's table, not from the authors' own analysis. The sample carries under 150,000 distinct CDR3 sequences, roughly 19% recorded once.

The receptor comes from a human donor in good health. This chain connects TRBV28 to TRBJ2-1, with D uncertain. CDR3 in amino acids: CASSLNEQFF. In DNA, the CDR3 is TGTGCCAGCAGTTTGAATGAGCAGTTCTTC.